This TCR beta chain was sequenced in a study of T cell repertoires in cytomegalovirus infection. General study results and limits: Summed public TCR beta family frequency identified CMV carriers bearing the relevant HLA.

Points on this clonotype: Antigen: not known.

Via MiXCR, TCRdb re-called the reads, giving one row per CDR3 protein. The sample lists about 830,000 distinct CDR3 sequences, less than 35% occurring once. The CDR3 runs 15 residues. Germline values: CDR1 SGHVS, CDR2 FNYEAQ. Trimming shortened V by 0 bases and J by 6 bases, and 14 bases separated the two germline ends. This specimen consisted of cultured CD8+ T cells from PBMCs, obtained from culture after CMV antigen stimulation. The chain has TRBV7-6 and TRBJ1-2, with D unresolved. The clonotype was recovered from a human donor in good health (CMV status not recorded). Some clones in this sample may be carry-over from other donors' samples. CDR3 bases: TGTGCCAGCAGCTTAGCGCAGTACGGAGGGCATGGCTACACCTTC. It yields the protein CASSLAQYGGHGYTF.